The 11 T cell receptor beta chains below all came from one sample that was sequenced in a study of Tregs in tolerant kidney transplant recipients. Using immunoSEQ multiplex PCR, the repertoire was profiled, and TCRdb retains in-frame clones only, with some absent. The table includes about 110,000 clones, around 90% detected once. The source was CD4+ T cells from blood, collected before the transplant. These receptor sequences come from a human donor who received a combined kidney and bone marrow transplant.

The V call is TRBV6-1, the J call TRBJ2-7; perhaps TRBD2 as D (7 bases). Germline-derived CDR1 and CDR2 are MNHNS and SASEGT. V lost 6 bases to trimming and J lost 0 bases, with 12 bases between them. The CDR3 contains 14 residues. The CDR3 is CASSQGGDSYEQYF. DNA for the CDR3: TGTGCCAGCAGCCAAGGGGGGGACTCCTACGAGCAGTACTTC.

This clone has just one count. The chain is built from TRBV28 and TRBJ1-1; a possible D gene is TRBD1 (6 bases). V lost 6 bases to trimming and J lost 4 bases, with 18 bases between them. This CDR3 region has 15 residues. The germline V gene has CDR1 MDHEN and CDR2 SYDVKM. The CDR3: CASRSLGEGGTEAFF. Here the CDR3 DNA reads TGTGCCAGCAGGTCGTTGGGGGAGGGGGGCACTGAAGCTTTCTTT.

The V and J genes are TRBV7-2 and TRBJ2-3; TRBD2 might be the D (6 bases). The CDR3 loop spans 16 amino acids. V was pared by 4 bases and J by 0 bases, with 14 bases between. Looked up from germline, CDR1 is SGHTA and CDR2 is FQGNSA. Written as DNA, the CDR3 is TGTGCCAGCAGCTCGGGGGACTCCACTAGCACAGATACGCAGTATTTT. Translation gives CASSSGDSTSTDTQYF.

This chain connects TRBV5-1 to TRBJ2-1, with TRBD2 matching 8 bases. This CDR3 comprises 15 residues. Trimming took 1 base from V and 6 from J; bases not matched to a gene: 6. CDR1 is SGHRS and CDR2 is YFSETQ in the germline V gene. CDR3 sequence reads: CASSLTPGGSNEQFF. The DNA of the CDR3 is TGCGCCAGCAGCTTGACGCCGGGAGGGTCCAATGAGCAGTTCTTC.

This clone was counted a single time. The CDR3 DNA is TGTGCCAGCAGCCCGACAGTTTTCTATGGCTACACCTTC. Translation: CASSPTVFYGYTF. The V gene is TRBV28, the J gene TRBJ1-2; TRBD1 might be the D (5 bases). Germline-derived CDR1 and CDR2 are MDHEN and SYDVKM. CDR3 length: 13 residues. Trimming cost V 6 bases and J 4 bases, with 12 bases left between them.

The genes are TRBV9 and TRBJ2-1, with D perhaps TRBD2 (6 bases). The CDR3 consists of 15 residues. Trimming took off 0 bases at V and 7 bases at J, with 14 bases between the two ends. In germline, CDR1 is SGDLS, CDR2 YYNGEE. The CDR3 nucleotides are TGTGCCAGCAGCGTAGCTAGCGCTTTGATGAATGAGCAGTTCTTC. This gives the protein CASSVASALMNEQFF.

V usage is TRBV7-8 and J usage is TRBJ2-3; 7 bases align to TRBD1. The junction had 1 base not matched to a gene; V was cut back by 1 base and J by 9 bases. Per germline, CDR1 SGHVS and CDR2 FQNEAQ. The CDR3 covers 12 residues. This chain's CDR3 is CASSLVQGTQYF. CDR3 coding DNA: TGTGCCAGCAGCTTAGTACAGGGGACGCAGTATTTT.

The chain is built from TRBV18 and TRBJ1-1; possible D gene TRBD1, 5 bases. Germline V CDR1 and CDR2: KGHSH, LQKENI. V was clipped by 3 bases and J by 2 bases, with 10 bases between them. This CDR3 has 14 residues. The CDR3 region is CASSPTGSNTEAFF. In nucleotides, the CDR3 is TGTGCCAGCTCACCCACAGGCTCCAACACTGAAGCTTTCTTT.

This chain connects TRBV5-4 to TRBJ2-3; D remains ambiguous. Germline V gene data show CDR1 as SGHNT and CDR2 as YYREEE (reference sequence). V gave up 4 bases and J gave up 2 bases, with 11 bases separating them. The CDR3 extends over 14 amino acids. The CDR3 DNA is TGTGCCAGCAGCACCACAGTGAACACAGATACGCAGTATTTT. Translating it yields CASSTTVNTDTQYF.

This clone came up once. The J gene is TRBJ1-2, the V gene TRBV5-4; 7 bases agree with TRBD1. From germline, CDR1 is SGHNT and CDR2 YYREEE (reference sequence). V lost 4 bases and J lost 3; bases outside the gene matches: 6. The CDR3 consists of 14 residues. As DNA, the CDR3 is TGTGCCAGCAGCGGGCCCGACAGGGACTATGGCTACACCTTC. Translated: CASSGPDRDYGYTF. The whole variable domain, filled in from reference TRBV5-4 and TRBJ1-2, reads ETGVTQSPTHLIKTRGQQVTLRCSSQSGHNTVSWYQQALGQGPQFIFQYYREEENGRGNFPPRFSGLQFPNYSSELNVNALELDDSALYLCASSGPDRDYGYTFGSGTRLTVV.

V gene TRBV7-9 combines with J gene TRBJ2-5; D not resolved. V was cut by 5 bases and J by 0 bases, with 13 bases left in between. Germline V gene lookup returns CDR1 SEHNR and CDR2 FQNEAQ (reference sequence). The CDR3 is 15 residues long. CDR3 bases: TGTGCCAGCAGCCGTATTAGACTGAACCAAGAGACCCAGTACTTC. Protein sequence: CASSRIRLNQETQYF. Based on the CDR3 plus reference TRBV7-9 and TRBJ2-5, the full variable domain is DTGVSQNPRHKITKRGQNVTFRCDPISEHNRLYWYRQTLGQGPEFLTYFQNEAQLEKSRLLSDRFSAERPKGSFSTLEIQRTEQGDSAMYLCASSRIRLNQETQYFGPGTRLLVL.